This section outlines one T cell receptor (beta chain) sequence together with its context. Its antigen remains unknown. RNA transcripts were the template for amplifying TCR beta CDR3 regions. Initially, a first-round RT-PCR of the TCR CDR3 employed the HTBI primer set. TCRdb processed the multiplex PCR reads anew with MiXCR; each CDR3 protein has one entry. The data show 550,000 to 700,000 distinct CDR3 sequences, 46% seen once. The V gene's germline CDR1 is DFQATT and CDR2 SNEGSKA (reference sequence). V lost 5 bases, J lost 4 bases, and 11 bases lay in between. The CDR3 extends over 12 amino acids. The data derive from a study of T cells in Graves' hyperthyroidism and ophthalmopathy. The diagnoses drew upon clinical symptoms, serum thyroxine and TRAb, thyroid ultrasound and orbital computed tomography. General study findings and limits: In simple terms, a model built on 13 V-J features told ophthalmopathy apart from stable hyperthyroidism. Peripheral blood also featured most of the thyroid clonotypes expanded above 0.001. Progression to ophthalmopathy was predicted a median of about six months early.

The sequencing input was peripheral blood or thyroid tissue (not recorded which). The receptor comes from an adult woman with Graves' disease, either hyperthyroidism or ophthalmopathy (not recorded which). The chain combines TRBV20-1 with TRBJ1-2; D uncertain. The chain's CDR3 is CSARDRSYGYTF. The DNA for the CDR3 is TGCAGTGCTCGCGATCGGTCCTATGGCTACACCTTC.